What follows are 24 T cell receptor beta chains derived from one specimen sequenced in a study of molecular identifiers for immune sequencing clone quantification. MiXCR was run by TCRdb on the PCR reads, yielding one entry per CDR3 protein. The sample includes 400,000 to 600,000 distinct CDR3 sequences, around 21% seen only once; the top ten take about 0.8%. Source material: naive CD8+ T cells from blood, with Jurkat cell RNA spiked in. Subset specified: FACS-sorted CD8+CD4-CCR7+CD45RA+ naive T cells. Every receptor here comes from a human donor in good health. Some libraries in this study had Jurkat cell RNA spiked in.

This chain connects TRBV28 to TRBJ1-6; 9 bases are shared with TRBD1. J lost 3 bases, V lost 6 bases, and 9 bases had no gene match. The germline V gene encodes CDR1 MDHEN and CDR2 SYDVKM. This CDR3 has 17 amino acids. The CDR3: CASRNTGGINYNSPLHF. The CDR3 coding sequence is TGTGCCAGCAGGAATACAGGGGGCATCAACTATAATTCACCCCTCCACTTT.

In its sample, this clonotype was seen many times. The genes are TRBV19 and TRBJ2-3; no definite D call. With 3 bases removed from V and 4 bases from J, the gap between germline ends came to 11 bases. Per germline, CDR1 LNHDA and CDR2 SQIVND (reference sequence). This CDR3 is 14 amino acids long. CDR3 nucleotide sequence: TGTGCCAGTAGTATCTTCAGCCCAGCAGATACGCAGTATTTT. This translates into CASSIFSPADTQYF.

This clonotype was seen a handful of times. CDR3 DNA: TGTGCCTGGAGTCTAGGTGGGAGGGCCACAGATACGCAGTATTTT. It translates to CAWSLGGRATDTQYF. The J gene is TRBJ2-3, the V gene TRBV30, with 7 bases matching TRBD2. From germline, CDR1 is GTSNPN and CDR2 SVGIG (reference sequence). Trimming at V came to 2 bases and at J to 2 bases, leaving 7 bases not matched to a gene. This CDR3 has 15 residues.

This rearrangement joins TRBV10-3 to TRBJ2-5; D remains unclear. The CDR3 spans 13 residues. Trimming stripped 4 bases from V and 2 bases from J, with 8 bases between. CDR1 is ENHRY and CDR2 is SYGVKD in the germline V gene. In DNA, the CDR3 is TGTGCCATCAGTGGAGGCTTACAAGAGACCCAGTACTTC. It is translated as CAISGGLQETQYF.

The table lists this clonotype with a few counts. The CDR3 DNA follows: TGTGCCAGCAGTGCATTCGGGGAGCTGTTTTTT. This gives the protein CASSAFGELFF. V usage is TRBV27 and J usage is TRBJ2-2, with D unresolved. The V end was cut by 5 bases, the J end by 7 bases, with 5 bases between. The CDR3 is 11 amino acids. Germline V lookup: CDR1 MNHEY, CDR2 SMNVEV (reference sequence).

Concerning this clonotype itself: An end of the junction differs from the germline gene, which may be a read error. The chain joins TRBV19 to TRBJ2-7; D possibly uses TRBD1 or TRBD2 (5 bases each). CDR1 LNHDA and CDR2 SQIVND come from the germline V gene (reference sequence). The CDR3 extends over 14 amino acids. The CDR3 DNA is TGTGCCAGTAGTAACTCCTGGGACGGCTACGAGCTGTACTTC. Translated, it gives CASSNSWDGYELYF.

This clonotype was picked up many times. The rearrangement joins TRBV27 to TRBJ1-1; no clear D. CDR1 and CDR2 (germline): MNHEY, SMNVEV (reference sequence). The V end was cut by 6 bases, the J end by 2 bases, with 16 bases between. The CDR3 consists of 15 residues. CDR3 coding DNA: TGTGCCAGCAGGCTGGCCCCCAAGGGCAACACTGAAGCTTTCTTT. Translating gives CASRLAPKGNTEAFF.

The chain joins TRBV24-1 to TRBJ2-2; 7 bases fit TRBD1. CDR3 length: 16 residues. V trimming: 1 base; J trimming: 4 bases; junction bases outside the gene matches: 5. Germline-derived CDR1 and CDR2 are KGHDR and SFDVKD. The CDR3: CATSDFDRVATGELFF. The CDR3, as DNA: TGTGCCACCAGTGATTTCGACAGGGTGGCCACCGGGGAGCTGTTTTTT.

This clonotype was detected a few times. The rearrangement joins TRBV25-1 to TRBJ2-3; D gene ambiguous. Germline V gives CDR1 MGHDK, CDR2 SYGVNS. The CDR3 is made up of 16 amino acids. Trimming removed 3 bases at V and 0 bases at J, with 13 bases between. Here the CDR3 reads CASSDPLSESTDTQYF. The CDR3, as DNA: TGTGCCAGCAGTGATCCGTTGAGCGAAAGCACAGATACGCAGTATTTT.

This clonotype was seen ten or more times. V gene TRBV13 combines with J gene TRBJ2-1; 11 bases fit TRBD2. V gave up 1 base and J gave up 5 bases; unmatched junction bases: 1. The germline V gene encodes CDR1 PRHDT and CDR2 FYEKMQ (reference sequence). This CDR3 spans 15 amino acids. The CDR3 protein is CASSLVLAGDNEQFF. Here the CDR3 DNA reads TGTGCCAGCAGCTTAGTACTAGCGGGGGACAATGAGCAGTTCTTC.

A few counts support this clonotype. V and J are TRBV27 and TRBJ2-3; D is unclear. From germline, CDR1 is MNHEY and CDR2 SMNVEV (reference sequence). Trimming cost V 1 base and J 1 base, with 12 bases left between them. There are 16 residues in the CDR3. This CDR3 is CASSLWPPPRTDTQYF. The CDR3 DNA reads TGTGCCAGCAGTTTATGGCCCCCGCCCCGCACAGATACGCAGTATTTT.

As concerns this clonotype: A read error may be the cause here, since a much bigger clone is one base away. The V and J genes are TRBV12-3 or TRBV12-4 and TRBJ2-3; D is undetermined. This CDR3 region has 16 residues. V was cut by 6 bases and J by 8 bases, with 24 bases left in between. Here the CDR3 reads CASSPRPLSSSGTQYF. The CDR3 DNA sequence: TGTGCCAGCAGCCCAAGACCACTGAGCAGCTCAGGTACGCAGTATTTT.

V gene TRBV6-2 or TRBV6-3 combines with J gene TRBJ2-1; maybe TRBD1 (6 bases). From germline, CDR1 is MNHEY and CDR2 SVGEGT. This CDR3 spans 16 amino acids. The V end was cut by 5 bases, the J end by 4 bases, with 18 bases between. DNA for the CDR3: TGTGCCAGCAGTCGAACCCGACAGGATCTGTACAATGAGCAGTTCTTC. This codes for CASSRTRQDLYNEQFF.

Notes on this clonotype: In this CDR3 the conserved last residue, phenylalanine or tryptophan, is missing, so a read error is likely. The V and J genes are TRBV7-6 and TRBJ2-7; D possibly corresponds to TRBD1 (6 bases). The V gene lost 1 base and the J gene lost 2 bases, with 12 bases spanning the gap. Germline CDR1 is SGHVS and CDR2 is FNYEAQ. This CDR3 contains 15 residues. CDR3 nucleotides: TGTGCCAGCAGCTTAGACCATACAGGGACCTACGAGCAGTACTCC. It codes for CASSLDHTGTYEQYS.

The chain carries TRBV7-6 and TRBJ2-5, with a possible D match to TRBD2 (6 bases). The CDR3 extends over 22 amino acids. Germline V gives CDR1 SGHVS, CDR2 FNYEAQ. The V gene lost 1 base and the J gene lost 1 base, with 31 bases spanning the gap. CDR3 sequence: CASSLGPGQSGGEVGVQETQYF. Here the CDR3 DNA reads TGTGCCAGCAGCTTAGGGCCAGGCCAAAGCGGCGGGGAAGTCGGTGTCCAAGAGACCCAGTACTTC. The entire variable domain, with the rest obtained from reference TRBV7-6 and TRBJ2-5, is as follows: GAGVSQSPRYKVTKRGQDVALRCDPISGHVSLYWYRQALGQGPEFLTYFNYEAQQDKSGLPNDRFSAERPEGSISTLTIQRTEQRDSAMYRCASSLGPGQSGGEVGVQETQYFGPGTRLLVL.

This clonotype was seen a handful of times. The V gene is TRBV5-6, the J gene TRBJ2-1; D might be TRBD2 (6 bases). Germline CDR1 is SGHDT and CDR2 is YYEEEE. V lost 3 bases to trimming and J lost 4 bases, with 8 bases between them. The CDR3 consists of 13 residues. The CDR3, as DNA: TGTGCCAGCAGCTGGAGGGAGTACAATGAGCAGTTCTTC. Its translation: CASSWREYNEQFF.

This chain links TRBV7-2 with TRBJ2-3; maybe TRBD1 (6 bases). The CDR3 runs 16 residues. Germline CDR1 reads SGHTA; CDR2 reads FQGNSA. V was shortened by 1 base and J by 4 bases, with 15 bases between the two germline ends. The CDR3 sequence: CASSLGRDMNPDTQYF. The DNA for the CDR3 is TGTGCCAGCAGCTTAGGTAGGGACATGAATCCAGATACGCAGTATTTT.

CDR3 amino acids: CASSIDQGAFF. The CDR3 nucleotides are TGTGCCAGTAGTATAGATCAAGGAGCTTTCTTT. The V gene is TRBV19, the J gene TRBJ1-1; no firm D call. This CDR3 contains 11 residues. CDR1 is LNHDA and CDR2 is SQIVND in the germline V gene (reference sequence). Trimming cost V 0 bases and J 10 bases, with 6 bases left between them.

Concerning this clonotype: A clone one base away is much larger, so this may be a read error. The genes are TRBV5-5 and TRBJ2-5; D may be TRBD1 or TRBD2 (5 bases each). Per germline, CDR1 SGHKS and CDR2 YYEKEE (reference sequence). Trimming left V 4 bases short and J 3 bases short, with 19 bases between. This CDR3 has 16 amino acids. The CDR3 loop is CASSPPRGTLKETQYF. As DNA, the CDR3 is TGTGCCAGCAGCCCGCCCCGGGGCACACTGAAAGAGACCCAGTACTTC.

This clonotype has at least ten counts. The rearrangement uses TRBV2 and TRBJ2-2, with TRBD2 matching 12 bases. J was trimmed by 0 bases and V by 5 bases; bases with no gene match: 10. This CDR3 region has 19 residues. CDR1 and CDR2 from the germline V gene are SNHLY and FYNNEI. CDR3 nucleotides: TGTGCCAGCAGTACCGGGACTAGCGGGCCAAACGCGAACACCGGGGAGCTGTTTTTT. Its protein is CASSTGTSGPNANTGELFF.

On this clonotype itself: A much larger clone sits a single nucleotide away, making a read error possible. The rearrangement joins TRBV7-9 to TRBJ1-1, with D perhaps TRBD1 (5 bases). Trimming took off 4 bases at V and 3 bases at J, with 12 bases between the two ends. This CDR3 contains 14 residues. Germline loops: CDR1 SEHNR, CDR2 FQNEAQ (reference sequence). The CDR3 DNA is TGTGCCAGCAGCTCTCCAGGCAGGGACACTGAAGCTTTCTTT. Amino acid sequence: CASSSPGRDTEAFF.

There are many counts of this clonotype. This chain connects TRBV29-1 to TRBJ2-7; a possible D gene is TRBD2 (6 bases). The germline V gene encodes CDR1 SQVTM and CDR2 ANQGSEA. CDR3 length equals 14 residues. The ends were cut back, 4 bases at V and 0 bases at J, with 13 bases in the middle. The CDR3 spells CSVAKEGNSYEQYF. In nucleotides, the CDR3 is TGCAGCGTTGCCAAGGAGGGTAACTCCTACGAGCAGTACTTC.

This clonotype was seen more than once but under ten times. The chain has TRBV3-1 and TRBJ2-7, with 10 bases lining up with TRBD2. Germline CDR1 reads LGHDT; CDR2 reads YNNKEL (reference sequence). This CDR3 has 16 residues. Trimming removed 0 bases from V and 2 bases from J; junction bases left unmatched: 4. The CDR3 here is CASSQDLAGAAYEQYF. The CDR3 region has the DNA TGTGCCAGCAGCCAAGATCTAGCGGGAGCTGCCTACGAGCAGTACTTC.

There are a few counts of this clonotype. The chain uses TRBV12-3 or TRBV12-4 and TRBJ1-5, with D possibly matching TRBD1 (6 bases). Trimming took off 3 bases at V and 4 bases at J, with 16 bases between the two ends. CDR3 length: 16 residues. The CDR3 reads CASSFSYHTGNQPQHF. The DNA of the CDR3 is TGTGCCAGCAGTTTCTCTTATCACACAGGGAATCAGCCCCAGCATTTT.